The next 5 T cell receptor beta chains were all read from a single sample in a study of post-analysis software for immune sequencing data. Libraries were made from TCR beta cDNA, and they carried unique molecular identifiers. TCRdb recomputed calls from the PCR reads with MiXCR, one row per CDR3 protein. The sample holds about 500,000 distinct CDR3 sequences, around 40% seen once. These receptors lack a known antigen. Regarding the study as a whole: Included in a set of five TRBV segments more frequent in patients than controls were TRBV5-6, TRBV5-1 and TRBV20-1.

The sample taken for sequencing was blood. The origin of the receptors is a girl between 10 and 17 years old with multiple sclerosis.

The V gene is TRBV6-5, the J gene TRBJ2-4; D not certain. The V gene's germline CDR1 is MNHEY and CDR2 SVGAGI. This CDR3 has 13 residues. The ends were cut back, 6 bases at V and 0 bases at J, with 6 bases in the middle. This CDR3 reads CASRGLAKNIQYF. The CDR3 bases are TGTGCCAGCAGGGGTTTAGCCAAAAACATTCAGTACTTC.

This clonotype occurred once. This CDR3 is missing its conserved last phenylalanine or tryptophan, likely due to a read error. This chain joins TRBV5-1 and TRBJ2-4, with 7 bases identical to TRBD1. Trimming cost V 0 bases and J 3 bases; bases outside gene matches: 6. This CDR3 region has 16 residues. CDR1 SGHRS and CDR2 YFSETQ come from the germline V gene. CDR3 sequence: CASSLAKTGIKNIQYC. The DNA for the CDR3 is TGCGCCAGCAGCTTGGCCAAGACAGGGATCAAAAACATTCAGTACTGC.

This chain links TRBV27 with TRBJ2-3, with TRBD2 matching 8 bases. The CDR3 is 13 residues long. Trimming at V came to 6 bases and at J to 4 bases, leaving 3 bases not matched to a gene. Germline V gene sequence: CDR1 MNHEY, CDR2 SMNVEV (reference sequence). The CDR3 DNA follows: TGTGCCAGCAGGACTAGCGTCCCAGATACGCAGTATTTT. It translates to CASRTSVPDTQYF.

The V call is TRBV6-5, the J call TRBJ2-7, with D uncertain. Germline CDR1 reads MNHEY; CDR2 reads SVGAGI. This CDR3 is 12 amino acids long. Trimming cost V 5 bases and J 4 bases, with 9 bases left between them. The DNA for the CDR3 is TGTGCCAGCAGTAATCAGGATTACGAGCAGTACTTC. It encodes CASSNQDYEQYF.

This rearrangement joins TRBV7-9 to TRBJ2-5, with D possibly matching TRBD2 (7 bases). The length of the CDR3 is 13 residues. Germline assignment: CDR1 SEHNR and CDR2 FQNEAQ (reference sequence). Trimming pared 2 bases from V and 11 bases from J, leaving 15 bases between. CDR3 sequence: CASSLPGGGEQYF. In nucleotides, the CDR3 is TGTGCCAGCAGCTTACCAGGAGGGGGGGAGCAGTACTTC. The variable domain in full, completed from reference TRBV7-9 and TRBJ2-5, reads DTGVSQNPRHKITKRGQNVTFRCDPISEHNRLYWYRQTLGQGPEFLTYFQNEAQLEKSRLLSDRFSAERPKGSFSTLEIQRTEQGDSAMYLCASSLPGGGEQYFGPGTRLLVL.